These 20 T cell receptor beta chains were all obtained from the same sample, sequenced in a study of blood T cell repertoires in COVID-19. Generated by immunoSEQ multiplex PCR, the TCRdb table keeps only in-frame clones and is missing some. The sample holds about 410,000 clones, roughly 85% seen once. The source material was peripheral blood. The receptors shown here come from a woman between 25 and 40 years old with active or convalescent COVID-19.

The CDR3 DNA reads as TGCGCCAGCAGCTTGGGGGCTAGCGAAACAGATACGCAGTATTTT. Translation: CASSLGASETDTQYF. The genes are TRBV5-1 and TRBJ2-3; D is possibly TRBD2 (6 bases). Germline V gives CDR1 SGHRS, CDR2 YFSETQ. V was trimmed by 0 bases and J by 3 bases, leaving 11 bases between them. This CDR3 comprises 15 residues.

The V call is TRBV10-3, the J call TRBJ2-7; weak D call: TRBD2 (5 bases). Trimming shortened V by 6 bases and J by 0 bases, and 21 bases separated the two germline ends. There are 17 residues in the CDR3. CDR1 is ENHRY and CDR2 is SYGVKD in the germline V gene. For the CDR3, the DNA is TGTGCCATCAGCCCGCTACCGAGCGGTCCCAACTCCTACGAGCAGTACTTC. Its translation is CAISPLPSGPNSYEQYF.

This chain connects TRBV19 to TRBJ1-1; D not certain. Trimming left V 7 bases short and J 2 bases short, with 14 bases between. The CDR3 loop spans 14 amino acids. Germline loops: CDR1 LNHDA, CDR2 SQIVND (reference sequence). The CDR3 spells CASIGGRGNTEAFF. CDR3 nucleotide sequence: TGTGCCAGTATTGGCGGTCGGGGAAACACTGAAGCTTTCTTT.

The chain has TRBV10-3 and TRBJ2-2, with 7 bases fitting TRBD1. Germline V gives CDR1 ENHRY, CDR2 SYGVKD. CDR3 length: 15 residues. The V segment lost 8 bases and the J segment 0 bases; nucleotides outside the gene matches: 6. CDR3 sequence: CAIPGTATNTGELFF. CDR3 DNA: TGTGCCATCCCCGGGACAGCTACGAACACCGGGGAGCTGTTTTTT.

The chain carries TRBV25-1 and TRBJ2-6, with D possibly matching TRBD1 (5 bases). The CDR3 length is 15 residues. The germline V gene has CDR1 MGHDK and CDR2 SYGVNS. Trimming cost V 5 bases and J 0 bases, with 8 bases left between them. The CDR3 is CASSKGVSGANVLTF. In nucleotides, the CDR3 is TGTGCCAGCAGTAAAGGGGTCTCTGGGGCCAACGTCCTGACTTTC.

Only a few counts were recorded for this clone. The rearrangement links TRBV30 to TRBJ1-4, with D unresolved. This CDR3 comprises 15 residues. V lost 2 bases and J 4 bases, leaving 14 bases between the germline ends. The germline V gene has CDR1 GTSNPN and CDR2 SVGIG (reference sequence). In nucleotides, the CDR3 is TGTGCCTGGAGTACCCAGACGGGTCTTAATGAAAAACTGTTTTTT. Encoded protein: CAWSTQTGLNEKLFF.

Written as DNA, the CDR3 is TGTGCCAGCAGCCCACTCAGGGGCGGGGGAGGCACAGATACGCAGTATTTT. Its protein product is CASSPLRGGGGTDTQYF. The chain has TRBV7-7 and TRBJ2-3, with TRBD2 as a possible D gene (7 bases). Germline values: CDR1 SSHAT, CDR2 FNYEAQ (reference sequence). The CDR3 loop spans 17 amino acids. Trimming shortened V by 5 bases and J by 1 base, and 19 bases separated the two germline ends.

The gene calls are TRBV5-1 and TRBJ1-5, with 8 nucleotides matching TRBD1. With 4 bases clipped from V and 3 bases from J, the junction kept 3 bases outside the gene matches. CDR3 size: 14 residues. Germline V lookup: CDR1 SGHRS, CDR2 YFSETQ. CDR3 residues: CASSLDRANQPQHF. DNA for the CDR3: TGCGCCAGCAGCCTGGACAGGGCCAATCAGCCCCAGCATTTT.

There are a few counts of this clone. V usage is TRBV2 and J usage is TRBJ2-5; 13 bases line up with TRBD2. The V segment lost 5 bases and the J segment 4 bases; nucleotides outside the gene matches: 7. The CDR3 loop spans 16 amino acids. The germline V gene has CDR1 SNHLY and CDR2 FYNNEI. Written as DNA, the CDR3 is TGTGCCAGCAGTCCCGGACTAGCGGGAGTTGGAGAGACCCAGTACTTC. This gives the protein CASSPGLAGVGETQYF.

The gene calls are TRBV6-5 and TRBJ1-2; 7 bases line up with TRBD1. The germline V gene encodes CDR1 MNHEY and CDR2 SVGAGI. The CDR3 has 13 amino acids. The J segment lost 4 bases and the V segment lost 4 bases, leaving 3 bases of the junction unmatched. The CDR3 bases are TGTGCCAGCAGTTTGGAGGGGGCCTATGGCTACACCTTC. Translating it yields CASSLEGAYGYTF.

This rearrangement joins TRBV18 to TRBJ1-1; unclear D gene. This CDR3 region has 17 residues. Trimming shortened V by 2 bases and J by 3 bases, and 19 bases separated the two germline ends. The germline CDR1 and CDR2 sequences are KGHSH and LQKENI. CDR3 in amino acids: CASSPALGRRADTEAFF. The CDR3, as DNA: TGTGCCAGCTCACCAGCACTCGGCAGGCGGGCGGACACTGAAGCTTTCTTT.

The chain is built from TRBV11-2 and TRBJ2-5; 9 nucleotides agree with TRBD2. This CDR3 has 15 residues. The V gene end was trimmed by 5 bases and the J gene end by 5 bases; junction bases not matched to a gene: 9. Germline CDR1 and CDR2: SGHAT and FQNNGV. The CDR3 region has the DNA TGTGCCAGCAGCGGGGGAAGGACTAGCGTGGAGACCCAGTACTTC. Translation gives CASSGGRTSVETQYF. Full variable domain (missing parts from reference TRBV11-2 and TRBJ2-5): EAGVAQSPRYKIIEKRQSVAFWCNPISGHATLYWYQQILGQGPKLLIQFQNNGVVDDSQLPKDRFSAERLKGVDSTLKIQPAKLEDSAVYLCASSGGRTSVETQYFGPGTRLLVL.

A remark on this clone: Other DNA sequences of this sample code for an identical CDR3. The rearrangement uses TRBV19 and TRBJ1-5; a possible D gene is TRBD1 (5 bases). Trimming pared 3 bases from V and 0 bases from J, leaving 12 bases between. Germline-derived CDR1 and CDR2 are LNHDA and SQIVND (reference sequence). This CDR3 spans 16 amino acids. CDR3 DNA: TGTGCCAGTAGTATCAGGACGGGGGGTAGCAATCAGCCCCAGCATTTT. This translates into CASSIRTGGSNQPQHF.

This chain uses TRBV5-6 with TRBJ2-5, with no clear D. The CDR3 extends over 14 amino acids. Per the germline V gene, CDR1 is SGHDT and CDR2 is YYEEEE. Trimming shortened V by 0 bases and J by 6 bases, and 12 bases separated the two germline ends. CDR3 region: CASSLVREFQTQYF. The CDR3 DNA follows: TGTGCCAGCAGCTTGGTAAGAGAGTTTCAGACCCAGTACTTC.

V gene TRBV9 combines with J gene TRBJ2-3; D may be TRBD2 (6 bases). Between the trimmed V and J ends, which lost 1 base and 1 base, there was a span of 13 bases. Germline CDR1 is SGDLS and CDR2 is YYNGEE. This CDR3 region has 16 residues. This chain's CDR3 is CASSVRDSRGTDTQYF. Written as DNA, the CDR3 is TGTGCCAGCAGCGTAAGGGACTCCCGAGGCACAGATACGCAGTATTTT.

V is TRBV6-1 and J is TRBJ2-7, with 7 bases aligning to TRBD1. Trimming cost V 3 bases and J 3 bases; bases outside gene matches: 5. Germline-derived CDR1 and CDR2 are MNHNS and SASEGT. The CDR3 has 14 amino acids. The CDR3 protein is CASSDRQGFYEQYF. CDR3 nucleotide sequence: TGTGCCAGCAGTGATCGACAGGGTTTCTACGAGCAGTACTTC.

In DNA, the CDR3 is TGTGCCAGCACCCCCTGGGGGGGCAACACTGAAGCTTTCTTT. It translates to CASTPWGGNTEAFF. The rearrangement uses TRBV27 and TRBJ1-1, with D perhaps TRBD1 (6 bases). The germline V gene encodes CDR1 MNHEY and CDR2 SMNVEV (reference sequence). Between the trimmed V and J ends, which lost 7 bases and 2 bases, there was a span of 14 bases. CDR3 length: 14 residues.

CDR3 protein: CASKPTLDRQYQETQYF. The DNA of the CDR3 is TGTGCCAGCAAACCGACTCTGGACAGACAATACCAAGAGACCCAGTACTTC. This chain links TRBV7-6 with TRBJ2-5; maybe TRBD1 (6 bases). V dropped 7 bases and J dropped 0 bases, with 21 bases sitting between them. There are 17 residues in the CDR3. Germline V gene data show CDR1 as SGHVS and CDR2 as FNYEAQ.

The rearrangement links TRBV5-4 to TRBJ2-7, with D perhaps matching TRBD2 (5 bases). The V end lost 4 bases, the J end lost 2 bases, and 10 bases lay between the germline ends. The germline V gene encodes CDR1 SGHNT and CDR2 YYREEE (reference sequence). The CDR3 loop spans 13 amino acids. CDR3 protein: CASSKDGAYEQYF. As DNA, the CDR3 is TGTGCCAGCAGCAAGGACGGGGCCTACGAGCAGTACTTC. Full variable domain (outside the CDR3, taken from reference TRBV5-4 and TRBJ2-7): ETGVTQSPTHLIKTRGQQVTLRCSSQSGHNTVSWYQQALGQGPQFIFQYYREEENGRGNFPPRFSGLQFPNYSSELNVNALELDDSALYLCASSKDGAYEQYFGPGTRLTVT.

The chain links TRBV6-5 to TRBJ1-2; 10 bases match TRBD1. Trimming took 6 bases from V and 8 from J; bases not matched to a gene: 3. This CDR3 comprises 12 residues. Germline V gene lookup returns CDR1 MNHEY and CDR2 SVGAGI. CDR3 sequence reads: CASRRQGAGYTF. In nucleotides, the CDR3 is TGTGCCAGCAGACGACAGGGGGCGGGCTACACCTTC.